This TCR beta chain was captured by sequencing in a study of T cells in Graves' hyperthyroidism and ophthalmopathy. RNA transcripts were the template for amplifying TCR beta CDR3 regions. First-round RT-PCR with HTBI primers amplified the TCR CDR3 region. TCRdb processed the multiplex PCR reads anew with MiXCR; each CDR3 protein has one entry. Counted here are 500,000 to 600,000 distinct CDR3 sequences, 15% to 20% occurring once; the ten biggest clones make up approximately 48%. PBMCs were collected from a roughly 10 ml volume of fresh peripheral blood. In germline, CDR1 is LNHDA, CDR2 SQIVND (reference sequence). V lost 0 bases and J 10 bases, leaving 21 bases between the germline ends. The length of the CDR3 is 16 residues.

Sequenced material: blood. The rearrangement links TRBV19 to TRBJ1-2, with D tentatively TRBD1 (6 bases). The source is a man in his forties or fifties with Graves' ophthalmopathy. The CDR3, as DNA: TGTGCCAGTAGTATAGATGGGGCCATGGACAGCAGGGACTACACCTTC. It translates to CASSIDGAMDSRDYTF.